The clone carrying this T cell receptor beta chain has a count of ten or more. Its antigen is unidentified. The data are from a study of post-analysis software for immune sequencing data. On the study more broadly: There were relapsing-remitting, secondary progressive and progressive-relapsing multiple sclerosis among the disease courses included.

The length of the CDR3 is 13 residues. The junction had 7 bases not matched to a gene; V was cut back by 11 bases and J by 6 bases. Looked up from germline, CDR1 is SGHTA and CDR2 is FQGTGA. Researchers reported that TCR beta cDNA libraries carried unique molecular identifiers. cDNA molecules numbering roughly 0.5 million came from approximately 0.91 to 9.4 million T cells. TCRdb re-called the PCR reads through MiXCR, storing one row per CDR3 protein. This sample has about 200,000 distinct CDR3 sequences; roughly 30% occur once, and the top ten carry more than 3%. Points from the study as a whole: Controls' normalized Chao1 diversity significantly exceeded that of multiple sclerosis patients. Relative to controls, patients had 4 or 5 TRBV segments at higher frequency, with TRBV5-6, TRBV5-1 and TRBV20-1 among these.

Sequenced input: blood. The chain carries TRBV7-3 and TRBJ2-1; 10 nucleotides align to TRBD1. The source of this sequence is a girl aged 2 to 17 with multiple sclerosis. This chain's CDR3 is CAGYGTGANEQFF. The DNA for the CDR3 is TGTGCCGGCTACGGGACAGGGGCCAATGAGCAGTTCTTC.